Below, 9 T cell receptor beta chains from the same sample are listed, as sequenced in a study of T-cell reconstitution after alpha-beta-depleted transplantation in children (dated by TCRdb to between 2015 and 2016). Taken with the paper, the label for treatment or condition translates to: allogeneic hematopoietic cell transplantation with graft depleted of TCRalphabeta T cells and CD19 B cells. Library construction relied on PCR. The sequencing machine was an Illumina HiSeq 2500. TCR library preparation used molecular barcoding, with unique molecular identifiers applied to normalize quantification of the TCRbeta repertoire. The public reads were quality trimmed at Q25 with fastp and then assembled into clones with MiXCR by TCRdb, keeping productive beta chains. A single entry per CDR3 protein holds the most common genes and DNA from its merged rows. The sample contains 700,000 or so distinct CDR3 sequences, around 12% of them found a single time. The ten largest account for roughly 0.84% of the sample.

The starting material was PBMCs, obtained before TCRalphabeta/CD19-depleted stem cell transplant. The origin of the receptors is a girl aged 2 to 10 with congenital amegakaryocytic thrombocytopenia, due to receive a stem cell transplant.

Only a few counts were recorded for this clonotype. J is TRBJ2-2 and V is TRBV20-1, with D hard to call. The CDR3 contains 13 residues. Germline CDR1 reads DFQATT; CDR2 reads SNEGSKA (reference sequence). Between the trimmed V and J ends, which lost 3 bases and 3 bases, there was a span of 8 bases. The CDR3 here is CSASRRYTGELFF. The CDR3 coding sequence is TGCAGTGCTAGTCGCAGATACACCGGGGAGCTGTTTTTT.

This clonotype was detected many times. V usage is TRBV4-2 and J usage is TRBJ2-7; 7 positions agree with TRBD1. CDR3 length: 15 residues. The germline V gene encodes CDR1 LGHNA and CDR2 YNFKEQ. J gave up 6 bases and V 0 bases, and 8 bases lay outside the gene matches. In DNA form, the CDR3 reads TGTGCCAGCAGCCAAGACGCAGGACAGGATCGCGAGCAGTACTTC. Amino acid sequence: CASSQDAGQDREQYF.

With regard to this clonotype: This may be a read error: a much more frequent sequence differs by one nucleotide. The chain recombines TRBV29-1 with TRBJ2-2, with 9 bases aligning to TRBD1. Germline loops: CDR1 SQVTM, CDR2 ANQGSEA. This CDR3 has 14 residues. The ends lost 8 bases at V and 3 bases at J; junction bases unmatched: 7. CDR3 sequence reads: CSWRTGADTGELFF. The CDR3 nucleotides read TGCAGCTGGAGGACAGGGGCAGACACCGGGGAGCTGTTTTTT.

This clonotype was observed at least ten times. The rearrangement joins TRBV5-5 to TRBJ1-6; no firm D call. V was trimmed by 4 bases and J by 4 bases, leaving 6 bases between them. This CDR3 is built from 13 residues. Germline V CDR1 and CDR2: SGHKS, YYEKEE (reference sequence). The chain's CDR3 is CASSGLYNSPLHF. For the CDR3, the DNA is TGTGCCAGCAGCGGACTTTATAATTCACCCCTCCACTTT.

This clonotype was seen many times. At one of its ends the junction is not consistent with the germline gene, which may arise from a read error. The chain employs TRBV20-1 and TRBJ2-7; tentatively, D is TRBD2 (6 bases). CDR1 and CDR2 (germline): DFQATT, SNEGSKA (reference sequence). This CDR3 region has 11 residues. The CDR3 region is CSASHSPGLTF. DNA for the CDR3: TGCAGTGCTAGCCATTCACCGGGACTCACATTC.

The table lists this clonotype with many counts. In nucleotides, the CDR3 is TGCAGTGCTGGAGGGACAGACATACATGGCTACACCTTC. Amino acid sequence: CSAGGTDIHGYTF. This sequence joins TRBV20-1 and TRBJ1-2; 7 nucleotides align to TRBD1. Germline CDR1 and CDR2: DFQATT and SNEGSKA (reference sequence). The CDR3 is 13 residues long. V was clipped by 5 bases and J by 6 bases; unmatched bases: 9.

This clonotype showed up many times. The chain carries TRBV5-1 and TRBJ1-2; D ambiguous. Trimming removed 4 bases from V and 8 bases from J, with 18 bases in between. This CDR3 spans 14 amino acids. Germline loops: CDR1 SGHRS, CDR2 YFSETQ. CDR3 nucleotides: TGCGCCAGCAGCGCACAGAGCCCTATATGGGGCTACACCTTC. Protein product: CASSAQSPIWGYTF.

The chain links TRBV18 to TRBJ2-1; 10 positions match TRBD2. Looked up from germline, CDR1 is KGHSH and CDR2 is LQKENI. This CDR3 has 16 amino acids. Trimming cost V 4 bases and J 3 bases; bases outside gene matches: 6. The CDR3 reads CASSLKGLAYYNEQFF. For the CDR3, the DNA is TGTGCCAGCTCACTGAAGGGACTAGCGTACTACAATGAGCAGTTCTTC.

This clonotype turned up a few times. V usage is TRBV20-1 and J usage is TRBJ2-3; D remains ambiguous. This CDR3 spans 14 amino acids. From germline, CDR1 is DFQATT and CDR2 SNEGSKA (reference sequence). Trimming pared 1 base from V and 3 bases from J, leaving 11 bases between. CDR3 nucleotide sequence: TGCAGTGCTAGAGGTGGAAGGGTGACAGATACGCAGTATTTT. Encoded protein: CSARGGRVTDTQYF.